A single sample gave rise to the 8 T cell receptor beta chains below, sequenced in a study of T-cell reconstitution after alpha-beta-depleted transplantation in children. Unique molecular identifiers were incorporated when the TCRbeta library was constructed. TCRdb passed the PCR reads through MiXCR, listing each CDR3 protein once. The sample holds hundreds of thousands of distinct CDR3 sequences, 13% seen once. This specimen was PBMCs, mostly from graft donor cells, taken 360 days after TCRalphabeta/CD19-depleted stem cell transplant. These receptors were taken from a male patient aged 5 to 17 who had a stem cell transplant for acute myeloid leukemia, so the T cells may come from the graft donor.

This clonotype was counted a few times. The chain combines TRBV20-1 with TRBJ1-6; 10 positions agree with TRBD1. Trimming cost V 0 bases and J 9 bases; bases outside gene matches: 5. This CDR3 has 15 residues. Germline loops: CDR1 DFQATT, CDR2 SNEGSKA (reference sequence). The CDR3 coding sequence is TGCAGTGCTAGAGATGACAGGGGGCTGGGTTCACCCCTCCACTTT. Its protein is CSARDDRGLGSPLHF.

This clonotype was counted a few times. This chain connects TRBV15 to TRBJ1-5; TRBD1 is a possible D gene (5 bases). Deletions cut 0 bases from V and 9 bases from J, with 15 bases between. Germline V CDR1 and CDR2: LNHNV, YYDKDF (reference sequence). The CDR3 totals 15 residues. In DNA, the CDR3 is TGTGCCACCAGCAGAGAGGGGCAGGGTGAACGGCCCCAGCATTTT. This translates into CATSREGQGERPQHF.

This chain joins TRBV15 and TRBJ2-4, with 7 positions matching TRBD2. From germline, CDR1 is LNHNV and CDR2 YYDKDF (reference sequence). This CDR3 comprises 18 residues. After removal of 1 base from V and 1 base from J, the junction contained 10 bases not matched to a gene. This CDR3 reads CATSRGTQTSRAKNIQYF. CDR3 in DNA: TGTGCCACCAGCAGAGGGACACAGACTAGCAGGGCCAAAAACATTCAGTACTTC.

This clonotype was counted only a few times. CDR3 nucleotide sequence: TGTGCCAGCAGCCAAGGTTCGTGGTGGACAAGCACAGATACGCAGTATTTT. This translates into CASSQGSWWTSTDTQYF. The V call is TRBV3-1, the J call TRBJ2-3, with a weak D call TRBD1 (5 bases). Germline values: CDR1 LGHDT, CDR2 YNNKEL (reference sequence). Trimming took 1 base from V and 0 from J, leaving 14 bases between them. There are 17 residues in the CDR3.

The V and J genes are TRBV27 and TRBJ2-3, with 8 bases that match TRBD2. The V gene's germline CDR1 is MNHEY and CDR2 SMNVEV (reference sequence). V dropped 3 bases and J dropped 3; count of bases not matched to a gene: 5. The CDR3 has 15 amino acids. The CDR3 region has the DNA TGTGCCAGCAGTTTGCGGGAGGTTTGGACAGATACGCAGTATTTT. Protein product: CASSLREVWTDTQYF.

The chain joins TRBV18 to TRBJ2-1; maybe TRBD2 (6 bases). The CDR3 runs 16 residues. CDR1 and CDR2 (germline): KGHSH, LQKENI. Trimming removed 6 bases at V and 2 bases at J, with 17 bases between. CDR3 DNA: TGTGCCAGCTCCCCATTAGCGGAAACCCCCTACAATGAGCAGTTCTTC. Protein sequence: CASSPLAETPYNEQFF.

The chain has TRBV12-3 or TRBV12-4 and TRBJ2-7, with TRBD2 matching 10 bases. V lost 1 base to trimming and J lost 5 bases; unmatched junction nucleotides: 11. This CDR3 has 17 amino acids. This chain's CDR3 is CASSLGTRGLADDEQYF. DNA for the CDR3: TGTGCCAGCAGTTTAGGGACCAGAGGACTAGCGGATGACGAGCAGTACTTC.

V usage is TRBV20-1 and J usage is TRBJ1-1; D not certain. Germline CDR1 is DFQATT and CDR2 is SNEGSKA (reference sequence). CDR3 length: 14 amino acids. V gave up 0 bases and J gave up 2 bases, with 10 bases separating them. The CDR3 sequence is CSARERRGNTEAFF. CDR3 nucleotides: TGCAGTGCTAGAGAACGACGGGGTAACACTGAAGCTTTCTTT.